This T cell receptor beta chain stems from a study of shared clonotypes between healthy human individuals. Trimming at V came to 10 bases and at J to 6 bases, leaving 9 bases not matched to a gene. The CDR3 covers 15 residues. CDR1 and CDR2 (germline): ENHRY, SYGVKD. Sequencing used immunoSEQ multiplex PCR; TCRdb keeps in-frame clones, though not all of them. This table holds some 2,500,000 clones, around 93% found once. The sample taken for sequencing was naive CD4+ T cells from PBMCs. Subset: CD45RA+ positively selected. The chain uses TRBV10-3 and TRBJ2-2; 12 bases are a match to TRBD1. The receptor's source is a man in his late teens or twenties in good health. Some clones in this sample may be carry-over from other donors' samples. CDR3 bases: TGTGCCACAAAGGTCCGGGACAGGGGGCCCGGGGAGCTGTTTTTT. Protein product: CATKVRDRGPGELFF.